This T cell receptor (beta chain) came from a study of blood T cell repertoires in COVID-19 (dated by TCRdb to about 2020). A note on the overall study: The collaborator samples originated in the United States, Italy and Spain and spanned the acute and convalescent phases of COVID-19. The prospective study material was composed of cDNA or gDNA derived from T cells, B-cell-depleted T cells, or PBMCs. Deeply sampled blood TCRbeta repertoires from subjects exposed to, actively infected with, or recovered from COVID-19 were included in the dataset. The repertoires were made available in a free public database intended to serve as a resource for research on the immune response to SARS-CoV-2. Samples were obtained from the ongoing ImmuneRACE study (first 160 participants) and from 1,000 to 1,500 subjects provided by 6 global collaborators. Sample metadata almost always included a de-identified subject ID, COVID-19 status, age in years and sex. Where available, HLA class I and class II types were obtained from metadata supplied by the sample provider rather than from assay-based typing.

Results and caveats for the whole study, not just this receptor: Clinical and demographic metadata were provided uncurated, with the amount varying by source and participant.

With regard to this clone: Its antigen is not yet known. Per-nucleotide qualities are absent, and no much larger clonotype sits a single base away.

Participants in the prospective study were aged about 18 to 90 years, lived in over 20 United States geographic areas, and enrolled through a virtual design. To assign participants to cohorts, the prospective study relied on clinical history that participants themselves reported in a screening survey and a study questionnaire. Recovered participants in ImmuneRACE Cohort 3 were defined by two consecutive negative NP/OP PCR tests, clearance by a healthcare professional, or resolution of symptoms. In the prospective study, mobile phlebotomists collected whole blood, serum and a nasopharyngeal or oropharyngeal swab from each participant. Additional blood draws and questionnaires over an approximately two-month period could optionally be provided by prospective study participants. Before DNA extraction, prospective study blood samples were shipped either frozen or at room temperature. The immunoSEQ Assay, a bias-controlled multiplex PCR, was used to amplify TCRbeta CDR3 regions from genomic DNA. The original pipeline was this. The number of nucleated cells in each sample was estimated from the amplification of reference gene primers within the assay. To quantify the absolute abundance of each unique TCRbeta CDR3 rearrangement, sequence reads were collapsed and filtered. For each sample, productive Simpson clonality was calculated by taking the square root of Simpson's diversity index across productive rearrangements. TCRdb's version of the immuneACCESS table is confined to in-frame rearrangements and falls short of the full clone set. An unresolved V gene accounts for under half of the shortfall where checked; the remainder is of unknown origin. The D gene and trimming were derived from the DNA, and the V and J assignments and clone size from that table. The sample table records more than 300,000 clones; around 84% of these occur just once. Around 9.3% of the sample goes to the ten largest clones.

V is shortened by 5 bases, J by 1 base, and the region joining them spans 9 bases. Including the terminal cysteine and phenylalanine, the CDR3 comprises 13 residues. This entry keeps only the CDR3 DNA: 39 bases, framed from base 1. The germline V gene yields SGHTA for CDR1 and FQGTGA for CDR2. The material sequenced was PBMCs or T cells enriched from blood (not recorded which). The V and J genes are TRBV7-3 and TRBJ2-7, with a tentative D gene TRBD1 over 7 matching bases. The origin of this receptor is a woman aged 18-35 years who had recovered from COVID-19. The DNA reads TGTGCCAGCAGCGCGGGACAGTCCTACGAGCAGTACTTC. It translates to CASSAGQSYEQYF.